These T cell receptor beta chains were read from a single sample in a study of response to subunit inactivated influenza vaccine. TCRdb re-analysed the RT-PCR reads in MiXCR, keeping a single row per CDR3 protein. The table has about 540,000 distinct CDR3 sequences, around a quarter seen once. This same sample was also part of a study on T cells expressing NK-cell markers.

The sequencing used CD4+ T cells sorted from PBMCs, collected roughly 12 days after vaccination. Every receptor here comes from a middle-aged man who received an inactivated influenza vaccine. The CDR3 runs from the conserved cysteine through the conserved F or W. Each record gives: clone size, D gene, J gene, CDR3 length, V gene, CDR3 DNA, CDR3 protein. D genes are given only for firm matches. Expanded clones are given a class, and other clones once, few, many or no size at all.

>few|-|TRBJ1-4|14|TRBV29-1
TGCAGCGCCATAAGGGGCGGGGTGGATGAAAAACTGTTTTTT
CSAIRGGVDEKLFF
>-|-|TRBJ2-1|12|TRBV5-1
TGCGCCAGCAGCTGGTCTAGCCCCGGGCAGTTCTTC
CASSWSSPGQFF
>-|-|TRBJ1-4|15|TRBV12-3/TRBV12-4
TGTGCCAGCAGTTTAGGGGACGGGAAAAATGAAAAACTGTTTTTT
CASSLGDGKNEKLFF
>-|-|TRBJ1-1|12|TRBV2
TGTGCCAGCAGTGAATCTTTAGAAGGAGCTTTCTTT
CASSESLEGAFF
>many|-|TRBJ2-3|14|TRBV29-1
TGCAGCCCTAGGCGGGCTAGCTACGCAGATACGCAGTATTTT
CSPRRASYADTQYF
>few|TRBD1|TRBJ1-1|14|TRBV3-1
TGTGCCAGCAGCCAAGGGACAGGGGGCAGGCAAGCTTTCTTT
CASSQGTGGRQAFF
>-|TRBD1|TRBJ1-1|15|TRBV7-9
TGTGCCAGCAGCTTCCCACAGGGGGGAAACACTGAAGCTTTCTTT
CASSFPQGGNTEAFF
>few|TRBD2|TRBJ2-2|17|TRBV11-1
TGTGCCAGCAGCCAGGGAAGTGCGGGAGATAACACCGGGGAGCTGTTTTTT
CASSQGSAGDNTGELFF
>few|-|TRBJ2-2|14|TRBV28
TGTGCCAGCAGTTCAACAGGGTTTTCCGGGGAGCTGTTTTTT
CASSSTGFSGELFF
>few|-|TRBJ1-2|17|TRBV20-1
TGCAGTGCTAGGACCCCTAGTCCCTGGGCAAACTACTATGGCTACACCTTC
CSARTPSPWANYYGYTF
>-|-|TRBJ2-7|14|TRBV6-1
TGTGCCAGCAGTGAAGCGTGGAGGGGACACGAGCAGTACTTC
CASSEAWRGHEQYF
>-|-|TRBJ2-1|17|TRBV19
TGTGCCAGTAGGTCGGGAGCAAGTAGTAGAAACTACAATGAGCAGTTCTTC
CASRSGASSRNYNEQFF
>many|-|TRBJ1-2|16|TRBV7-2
TGTGCCAGCAGCTCGGCGGGCCGCCTCGACAACTATGGCTACACCTTC
CASSSAGRLDNYGYTF
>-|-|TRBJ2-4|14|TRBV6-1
TGTGCCAGCAGTCCGCCGAGACAGAGAAACATTCAGTACTTC
CASSPPRQRNIQYF
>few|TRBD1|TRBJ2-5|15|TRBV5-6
TGTGCCAGCAGCGGGCGACAGGGGGCTAGAGAGACCCAGTACTTC
CASSGRQGARETQYF
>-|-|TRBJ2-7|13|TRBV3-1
TGTGCCAGCAGCCGGGGGGCCACCTACGAGCAGTACTTC
CASSRGATYEQYF
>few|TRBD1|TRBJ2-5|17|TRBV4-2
TGTGCCAGCAGCCAAAGATACGGGACAGGGGGCCCAGAGACCCAGTACTTC
CASSQRYGTGGPETQYF
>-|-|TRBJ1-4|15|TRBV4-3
TGCGCCAGCAGCGCGGGACATCGCCCTAATGAAAAAATGTTTTTT
CASSAGHRPNEKMFF
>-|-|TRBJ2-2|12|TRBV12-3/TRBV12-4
TGTGCCAGCAGCACACAGACCGGGGAGCTGTTTTTT
CASSTQTGELFF
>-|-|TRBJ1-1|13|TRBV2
TGTGCCAGCAGTGAAGCCGAGAGACTAAGAGCTTTCTTT
CASSEAERLRAFF
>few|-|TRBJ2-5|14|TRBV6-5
TGTGCCAGCAGTTACCCTGGGGATCAAGAGACCCAGTACTTC
CASSYPGDQETQYF
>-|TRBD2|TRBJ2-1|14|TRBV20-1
TGCAGTGCTAGAGTTAGCGGGGATCGTAATGAGCAGTTCTTC
CSARVSGDRNEQFF
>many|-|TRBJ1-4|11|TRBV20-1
TGCAGTGCTAAAGCCAATGAAAAACTGTTTTTT
CSAKANEKLFF
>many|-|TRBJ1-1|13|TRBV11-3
TGTGCCAGCAGCTTAGAAACAAACACTGAAGCTTTCTTT
CASSLETNTEAFF
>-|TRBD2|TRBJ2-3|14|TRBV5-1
TGCGCCAGCAGCGACGGACTAGCCACAGATACGCAGTATTTT
CASSDGLATDTQYF
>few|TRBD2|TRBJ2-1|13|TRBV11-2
TGTGCCAGCACCGGGACTAGCGGGGGGGTGCCGTTCTTC
CASTGTSGGVPFF
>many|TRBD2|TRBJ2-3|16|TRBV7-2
TGTGCCAGCAGCTTAGTTCTAGCGGGAAGCACAGATACGCAGTATTTT
CASSLVLAGSTDTQYF
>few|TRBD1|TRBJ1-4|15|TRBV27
TGTGCCAGCAGTTCTATGACAGGGGTGGACGAAAAACTGTTTTTT
CASSSMTGVDEKLFF
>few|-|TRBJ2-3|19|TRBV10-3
TGTGCCATCAGTGAGTCGGTGGCAGAGAACCTGCAACTCACAGATACGCAGTATTTT
CAISESVAENLQLTDTQYF
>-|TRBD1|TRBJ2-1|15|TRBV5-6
TGTGCCAGCAGCCTCCCGGACAGGGGGGAGCGGGAGCAGTTCTTC
CASSLPDRGEREQFF
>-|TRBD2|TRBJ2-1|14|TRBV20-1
TGCAGTGCTCCTAGCGGGAGGGGAGTCCATGAGCAGTTCTTC
CSAPSGRGVHEQFF